Listed below are T cell receptor beta chains from one sample, sequenced in a study of early stage breast cancer tumors. Clones were read by immunoSEQ multiplex PCR, and TCRdb kept only the in-frame ones, dropping some. The repertoire holds over 7,000 clones, roughly 80% seen once, with about 8% in the top ten. The sample comprised normal breast tissue next to the tumor. The receptor set was obtained from a person in their sixties or seventies with breast cancer. CDR3s include the opening cysteine and the closing phenylalanine or tryptophan. D genes are given only for firm matches. Size is stated for part of the rows, as once, few or many counts, or as a class when the clone is expanded.

J gene,clone size,D gene,V gene,CDR3 length,CDR3 protein,CDR3 DNA
TRBJ2-3,-,-,TRBV2,19,CASSELFSSVVMETNTQYF,TGTGCCAGCAGTGAGCTTTTCTCTAGCGTAGTTATGGAGACAAATACGCAGTATTTT
TRBJ1-4,-,-,TRBV28,15,CASSPIGVYNEKLFF,TGTGCCAGCAGTCCCATAGGGGTCTATAATGAAAAACTGTTTTTT
TRBJ2-2,-,-,TRBV27,13,CASSRTRSGELFF,TGTGCCAGCAGTAGAACGCGGTCCGGGGAGCTGTTTTTT
TRBJ2-7,-,-,TRBV15,16,CATSRPGRDHSYEQYF,TGTGCCACCAGCAGGCCTGGCCGGGACCACTCCTACGAGCAGTACTTC
TRBJ2-7,-,TRBD2,TRBV6-6,14,CASTLLAARYEQYF,TGTGCCAGCACCCTACTAGCGGCGCGCTACGAGCAGTACTTC
TRBJ1-4,-,-,TRBV9,17,CASSRNRIGPVNEKLFF,TGTGCCAGCAGCCGGAATCGGATCGGGCCCGTTAATGAAAAACTGTTTTTT
TRBJ2-6,few,-,TRBV15,15,CATSNLTSGANVLTF,TGTGCCACCAGCAACCTGACCTCTGGGGCCAACGTCCTGACTTTC
TRBJ2-5,-,-,TRBV6-5,14,CASSYRDSKETQYF,TGTGCCAGCAGTTACCGGGACTCGAAAGAGACCCAGTACTTC
TRBJ1-1,-,-,TRBV5-6,14,CASSDYREVPEAFF,TGTGCCAGCAGCGACTACAGGGAAGTCCCTGAAGCTTTCTTT
TRBJ2-2,-,-,TRBV14,13,CASSPGYTGELFF,TGTGCCAGCAGCCCGGGGTACACCGGGGAGCTGTTTTTT
TRBJ2-4,-,TRBD2,TRBV7-2,19,CASSRGGGTSGIAKNIQYF,TGTGCCAGCAGCCGAGGGGGGGGGACTAGCGGGATAGCCAAAAACATTCAGTACTTC
TRBJ2-5,-,TRBD2,TRBV7-2,17,CASSLGLQRELQETQYF,TGTGCCAGCAGCTTAGGGTTACAGCGGGAACTACAAGAGACCCAGTACTTC
TRBJ1-2,-,-,TRBV5-1,14,CASSSGWVNYGYTF,TGCGCCAGCAGCTCGGGGTGGGTTAACTATGGCTACACCTTC
TRBJ2-1,-,-,TRBV4-1,14,CASSQDPGGDEQFF,TGCGCCAGCAGCCAAGATCCCGGGGGCGATGAGCAGTTCTTC
TRBJ1-1,-,-,TRBV19,13,CASSWTEDTEAFF,TGTGCCAGTAGTTGGACAGAAGACACTGAAGCTTTCTTT
TRBJ2-1,-,-,TRBV7-9,12,CASSLRYNEQFF,TGTGCCAGCAGTCTTCGATACAATGAGCAGTTCTTC
TRBJ2-7,few,-,TRBV2,14,CASSPGRNIFRQYF,TGTGCCAGCAGCCCGGGACGGAACATATTTAGGCAGTACTTC
TRBJ1-1,-,-,TRBV19,15,CASSGQRTRDTEAFF,TGTGCCAGTAGCGGGCAGCGAACTAGGGACACTGAAGCTTTCTTT
TRBJ2-2,few,-,TRBV7-3,13,CASSRTNTGELFF,TGTGCCAGCAGCCGAACGAACACCGGGGAGCTGTTTTTT